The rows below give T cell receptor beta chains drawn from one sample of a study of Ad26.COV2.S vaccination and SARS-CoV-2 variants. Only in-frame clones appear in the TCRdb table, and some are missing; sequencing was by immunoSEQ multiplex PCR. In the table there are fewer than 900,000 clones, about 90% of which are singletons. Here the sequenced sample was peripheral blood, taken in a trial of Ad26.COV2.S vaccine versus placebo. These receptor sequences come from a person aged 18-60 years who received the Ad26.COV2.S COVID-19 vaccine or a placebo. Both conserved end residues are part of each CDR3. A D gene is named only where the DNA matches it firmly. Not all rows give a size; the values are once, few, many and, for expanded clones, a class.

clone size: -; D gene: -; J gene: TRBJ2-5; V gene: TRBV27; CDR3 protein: CASSPDYSGQETQYF; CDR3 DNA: TGTGCCAGCAGTCCCGACTATAGCGGCCAAGAGACCCAGTACTTC
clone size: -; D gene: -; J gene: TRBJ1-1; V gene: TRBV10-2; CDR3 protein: CATRQDFEAFF; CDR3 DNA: TGCGCCACCCGACAGGATTTTGAAGCTTTCTTT
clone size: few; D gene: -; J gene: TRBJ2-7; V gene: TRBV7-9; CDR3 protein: CASSHYRELTYEQYF; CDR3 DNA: TGTGCCAGCAGCCACTACAGGGAGCTGACCTACGAGCAGTACTTC
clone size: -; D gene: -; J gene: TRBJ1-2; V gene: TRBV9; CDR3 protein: CASSVDPNYGYTF; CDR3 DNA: TGTGCCAGCAGCGTCGACCCTAACTATGGCTACACCTTC
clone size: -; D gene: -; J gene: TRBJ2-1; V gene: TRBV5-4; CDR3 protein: CASKYLAGTYNEQFF; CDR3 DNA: TGTGCCAGCAAATACCTTGCGGGAACCTACAATGAGCAGTTCTTC
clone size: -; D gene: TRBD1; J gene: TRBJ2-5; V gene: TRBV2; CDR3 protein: CASSVGTEYQETQYF; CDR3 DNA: TGTGCCAGCAGTGTAGGGACAGAGTACCAAGAGACCCAGTACTTC
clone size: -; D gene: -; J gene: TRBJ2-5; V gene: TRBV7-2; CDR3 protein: CASSLSGSAETQYF; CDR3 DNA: TGTGCCAGCAGCTTATCAGGGTCCGCAGAGACCCAGTACTTC
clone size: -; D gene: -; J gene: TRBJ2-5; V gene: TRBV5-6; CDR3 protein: CASSLKRAQETQYF; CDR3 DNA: TGTGCCAGCAGCTTAAAGAGGGCCCAAGAGACCCAGTACTTC
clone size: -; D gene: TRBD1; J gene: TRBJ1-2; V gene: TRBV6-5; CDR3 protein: CASRVPGQGPGGYTF; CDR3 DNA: TGTGCCAGCAGGGTCCCGGGACAGGGGCCGGGTGGCTACACCTTC
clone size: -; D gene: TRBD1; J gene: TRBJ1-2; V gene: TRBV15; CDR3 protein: CATSRDRTGFLYTF; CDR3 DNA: TGTGCCACCAGCAGAGATCGGACAGGGTTCCTCTACACCTTC
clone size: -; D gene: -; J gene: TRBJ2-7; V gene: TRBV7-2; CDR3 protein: CASSLGLDGHDEQYF; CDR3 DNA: TGTGCCAGCAGCTTAGGACTAGACGGACACGACGAGCAGTACTTC
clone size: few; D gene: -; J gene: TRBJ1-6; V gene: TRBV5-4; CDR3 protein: CASSEGQEVTLHF; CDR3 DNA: TGTGCCAGCAGCGAGGGACAAGAGGTCACCCTCCACTTT
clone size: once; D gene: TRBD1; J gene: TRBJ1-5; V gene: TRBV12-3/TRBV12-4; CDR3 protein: CASASDRAQPQHF; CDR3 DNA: TGTGCCAGCGCCTCTGACAGGGCCCAGCCCCAGCATTTT
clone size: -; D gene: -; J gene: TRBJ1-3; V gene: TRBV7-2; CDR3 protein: CASSLANSVSDTIYF; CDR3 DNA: TGTGCCAGCAGCTTAGCGAACTCAGTTAGTGACACCATATATTTT
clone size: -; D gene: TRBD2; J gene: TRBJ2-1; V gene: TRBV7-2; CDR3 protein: CASSPSGRALYEQFF; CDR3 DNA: TGTGCCAGCAGCCCTAGCGGGAGGGCCTTGTATGAGCAGTTCTTC
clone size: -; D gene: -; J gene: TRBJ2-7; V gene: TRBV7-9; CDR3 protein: CASSTLEIEQYF; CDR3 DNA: TGTGCCAGCAGCACACTAGAAATCGAGCAGTACTTC
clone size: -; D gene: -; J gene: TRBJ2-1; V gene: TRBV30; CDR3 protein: CASRRSSYNEQFF; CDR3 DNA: TGTGCCAGTCGACGGAGCTCCTACAATGAGCAGTTCTTC
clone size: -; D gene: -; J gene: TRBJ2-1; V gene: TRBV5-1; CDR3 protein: CASSSGTESYNEQFF; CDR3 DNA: TGCGCCAGCAGCTCCGGGACGGAATCCTACAATGAGCAGTTCTTC
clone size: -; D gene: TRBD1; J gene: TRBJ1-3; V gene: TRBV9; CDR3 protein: CASSVGTGQATGNTIYF; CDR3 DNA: TGTGCCAGCAGCGTGGGGACAGGTCAGGCAACTGGAAACACCATATATTTT
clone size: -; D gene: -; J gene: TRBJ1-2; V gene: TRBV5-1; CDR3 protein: CASSLVLGQSGDGYTF; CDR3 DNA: TGCGCCAGCAGCTTGGTCCTCGGACAGTCTGGGGATGGCTACACCTTC
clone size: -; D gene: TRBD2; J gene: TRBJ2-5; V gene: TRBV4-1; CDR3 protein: CASSQGMEREFRIQETQYF; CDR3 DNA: TGCGCCAGCAGCCAAGGGATGGAGCGGGAGTTCCGTATCCAAGAGACCCAGTACTTC
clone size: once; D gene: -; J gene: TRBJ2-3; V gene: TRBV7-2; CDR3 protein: CASSRGLGVGDTQYF; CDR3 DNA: TGTGCCAGCAGCAGGGGTTTGGGGGTCGGAGATACGCAGTATTTT